Listed below are T cell receptor beta chains from one sample, sequenced in a study of OX40 agonist ivuxolimab in advanced cancers. Assay: immunoSEQ multiplex PCR; the TCRdb copy retains only in-frame clones and omits some. Counted here are 55,000 to 80,000 clones, over 75% occurring once; the ten biggest clones make up over 0.95%. The sample in question was CD4+ or CD8+ T cells sorted from blood, obtained in a trial of the OX40 agonist ivuxolimab. The receptors originated from an adult with an advanced solid tumor such as melanoma, head and neck, liver or kidney cancer. Both conserved end residues are part of each CDR3. A D gene is named only where the DNA matches it firmly. Clone size is stated in some rows and not others, as once, few, many or a class when expanded.

J,D,size,V,DNA,CDR3
TRBJ2-3,-,-,TRBV10-3,TGTGCCATCCTAGCGTCTAGCACAGATACGCAGTATTTT,CAILASSTDTQYF
TRBJ2-7,-,-,TRBV4-2,TGTGCCAGCAGCCAAGAAGGAGTAACTGGCCAAGGGCAGTACTTC,CASSQEGVTGQGQYF
TRBJ1-4,-,-,TRBV7-2,TGTGCCAGCAGCTTAGGGGACGCCCAGAGGAGTGAAAAACTGTTTTTT,CASSLGDAQRSEKLFF
TRBJ1-3,-,-,TRBV5-5,TGTGCCAGCAGCAGGGACGTCGGAAACACCATATATTTT,CASSRDVGNTIYF
TRBJ1-1,-,-,TRBV10-1,TGCGCCAGCAGTGAGAAGATGAACACTGAAGCTTTCTTT,CASSEKMNTEAFF
TRBJ1-2,TRBD1,-,TRBV5-1,TGCGCCAGCAGCTTGGGGGCAGGGGGCAGCTATGGCTACACCTTC,CASSLGAGGSYGYTF
TRBJ1-1,TRBD1,many,TRBV29-1,TGCAGCGTCTTGGACAGGATGAACACTGAAGCTTTCTTT,CSVLDRMNTEAFF
TRBJ1-1,-,-,TRBV28,TGTGCCAGCAGTTTCGGGCAGGGCAGCTCAAAAGCTTTCTTT,CASSFGQGSSKAFF
TRBJ2-7,-,-,TRBV2,TGTGCCAGCTCTCGTAGTTGGGAGCAGTACTTC,CASSRSWEQYF
TRBJ2-5,TRBD2,-,TRBV6-5,TGTGCCAGCAGTTACTCACTAGCGGGGGCGGTGGAGACCCAGTACTTC,CASSYSLAGAVETQYF
TRBJ2-2,-,-,TRBV6-6,TGTGCCAGCAGATACACCGGGGAGCTGTTTTTT,CASRYTGELFF
TRBJ2-7,-,-,TRBV15,TGTGCCACCAGCAGAGAAGGGCAGACCCTCTACGAGCAGTACTTC,CATSREGQTLYEQYF
TRBJ2-1,-,few,TRBV27,TGTGCCAGCAGTCGAGACGGTAGCTCCTACAATGAGCAGTTCTTC,CASSRDGSSYNEQFF
TRBJ2-5,-,-,TRBV4-1,TGCGCCAGCAGACCCGACAGTACCCAAGAGACCCAGTACTTC,CASRPDSTQETQYF
TRBJ1-2,-,-,TRBV6-1,TGTGCCGCACATCGGGGGGCGTTCTATGGCTACACCTTC,CAAHRGAFYGYTF
TRBJ2-3,-,-,TRBV6-5,TGTGCCAGCAGTTACTCGACAGAGCGGGATACGCAGTATTTT,CASSYSTERDTQYF
TRBJ2-5,-,-,TRBV11-1,TGTGCCAGCAGCTTAACGGTAATAGAGACCCAGTACTTC,CASSLTVIETQYF
TRBJ1-2,TRBD1,-,TRBV5-1,TGCGCCAGCAGTTATGACAGGGCAGATGGCTACACCTTC,CASSYDRADGYTF
TRBJ1-1,-,-,TRBV11-2,TGTGCCAGCAGCTTAGTCGGCGGGGCGGTGAACACTGAAGCTTTCTTT,CASSLVGGAVNTEAFF
TRBJ1-2,-,-,TRBV30,TGTGCCTGGAGTGTAAACAGAAACTATGGCTACACCTTC,CAWSVNRNYGYTF
TRBJ2-5,-,-,TRBV6-5,TGTGCCAGCAGTTACGCGTCCCCAGGGAAACAAGAGACCCAGTACTTC,CASSYASPGKQETQYF
TRBJ1-3,-,-,TRBV18,TGTGCCAGCTCACCAAGGGTTACGGTCGGAAAGCCTCCGGCTGGAAACACCATATATTTT,CASSPRVTVGKPPAGNTIYF
TRBJ2-1,-,-,TRBV7-6,TGTGCCAGCAGCGGCGACAGGGAGCAGTTCTTC,CASSGDREQFF
TRBJ2-7,TRBD2,-,TRBV2,TGTGCCATTGGGCGGGGGGAGCAGTACTTC,CAIGRGEQYF
TRBJ1-1,-,few,TRBV15,TGTGCCACCAGCAGAGATCCGGGGATCACTGAAGCTTTCTTT,CATSRDPGITEAFF
TRBJ1-6,-,-,TRBV7-2,TGTGCCAGCAGCTTATCCCGCCTCAGGGGATATTCACCCCTCCACTTT,CASSLSRLRGYSPLHF
TRBJ1-2,-,few,TRBV10-3,TGTGCCATCAGTGAGTCTGCCGGGAACTATGGCTACACCTTC,CAISESAGNYGYTF
TRBJ2-5,-,few,TRBV9,TGTGCCAGCAGCGTAGATGTCCGTAGTGAGACCCAGTACTTC,CASSVDVRSETQYF
TRBJ2-2,-,-,TRBV12-2,TGTGCAAGTCGCTTACTTGGGGGCCTCAGAGGGGAGCTGTTTTTT,CASRLLGGLRGELFF
TRBJ2-7,-,-,TRBV7-2,TGTGCCAGCAGCTTAGAATGGGGGGCATCCTACGAGCAGTACTTC,CASSLEWGASYEQYF
TRBJ1-1,-,few,TRBV7-9,TGTGCCAGCAGCTTACAGGGCGGGGGTGACACTGAAGCTTTCTTT,CASSLQGGGDTEAFF
TRBJ1-2,-,-,TRBV4-3,TGCGCCAGCAGCCAAGAGCACCACCGCCTGGGGTATGGCTACACCTTC,CASSQEHHRLGYGYTF
TRBJ2-1,-,-,TRBV28,TGTGCCAGCACCTCACAGTACAATGAGCAGTTCTTC,CASTSQYNEQFF
TRBJ2-5,TRBD1,-,TRBV5-6,TGTGCCAGCAGCCCCGGGACAGAAGAGACCCAGTACTTC,CASSPGTEETQYF
TRBJ1-6,-,-,TRBV5-1,TGTGCCAGCAGCCCCCGACAGTTTAATTCACCCCTCCACTTT,CASSPRQFNSPLHF
TRBJ1-5,TRBD1,-,TRBV19,TGTGCCAGTATGTCCGGGACAGGGATCAATCAGCCCCAGCATTTT,CASMSGTGINQPQHF
TRBJ1-2,-,few,TRBV5-1,TGCGCCAGCAGCTCCGGCGGGGCAGGCTACACCTTC,CASSSGGAGYTF
TRBJ1-2,TRBD1,-,TRBV5-1,TGCGCCAGCAGCTGGACCGGGACAGGGGGCACTAGTGGCTACACCTTC,CASSWTGTGGTSGYTF
TRBJ1-4,-,few,TRBV9,TGTGCCAGCAGCGTTACCGGGACGCCTAATGAAAAACTGTTTTTT,CASSVTGTPNEKLFF
TRBJ1-4,-,once,TRBV2,TGTGCCAGCAGTGTCCAGGGTGAAAAACTGTTTTTT,CASSVQGEKLFF
TRBJ2-7,TRBD2,-,TRBV19,TGTGCCAGTAGTCTGGGGCCCCCGGGACTAGCGGGGGCGTCCTCCTACGAGCAGTACTTC,CASSLGPPGLAGASSYEQYF
TRBJ2-5,-,-,TRBV6-1,TGTGCCAGCCGGTTTGAGGGGGTAAGGTCAGAGACCCAGTACTTC,CASRFEGVRSETQYF
TRBJ2-1,TRBD1,-,TRBV4-3,TGCGCCAGCAGCCCGGACAGGGGACATGAGCAGTTCTTC,CASSPDRGHEQFF
TRBJ1-1,-,-,TRBV4-1,TGCGCCAGCAGCCAAGATCGGGGGAGCACTGAAGCTTTCTTT,CASSQDRGSTEAFF
TRBJ1-2,-,-,TRBV6-5,TGTGCCAGCACCCGCAGGGGAGGAGGCTATGGCTACACCTTC,CASTRRGGGYGYTF
TRBJ2-5,TRBD2,-,TRBV5-4,TGTGCCAGCATAAGGAGCGGGGGGCCCCAAGAGACCCAGTACTTC,CASIRSGGPQETQYF
TRBJ1-3,-,-,TRBV19,TGTGCCAGTAGTTCAAACCGGGACGGTGGAAACACCATATATTTT,CASSSNRDGGNTIYF
TRBJ1-1,-,-,TRBV29-1,TGCAGCGTTGGTTTCCAGGGACGGAACACTGAAGCTTTCTTT,CSVGFQGRNTEAFF
TRBJ2-7,-,-,TRBV14,TGTGCCAGCAGCCAGGATTCCTACGAGCAGTACTTC,CASSQDSYEQYF
TRBJ1-4,TRBD1,-,TRBV7-9,TGTGCCAGCAGCTTAGCTTTGGGACAGGGTGAAAAACTGTTTTTT,CASSLALGQGEKLFF
TRBJ2-3,TRBD2,-,TRBV27,TGTGCCAGCAGTTATGGGGTGCGGGGGACAGATACGCAGTATTTT,CASSYGVRGTDTQYF
TRBJ2-5,-,-,TRBV29-1,TGCAGCGCCTTAGTGGGTGGAGAGACCCAGTACTTC,CSALVGGETQYF
TRBJ2-7,TRBD1,-,TRBV6-1,TGTGCCAGCACGAAGGACAGGGGGAGGCGGGACGAGCAGTACTTC,CASTKDRGRRDEQYF
TRBJ1-6,-,-,TRBV6-6,TGTGCCAGCAGTTACCCCGAAGGGGGTTATAACACACCCCTCCACTTT,CASSYPEGGYNTPLHF